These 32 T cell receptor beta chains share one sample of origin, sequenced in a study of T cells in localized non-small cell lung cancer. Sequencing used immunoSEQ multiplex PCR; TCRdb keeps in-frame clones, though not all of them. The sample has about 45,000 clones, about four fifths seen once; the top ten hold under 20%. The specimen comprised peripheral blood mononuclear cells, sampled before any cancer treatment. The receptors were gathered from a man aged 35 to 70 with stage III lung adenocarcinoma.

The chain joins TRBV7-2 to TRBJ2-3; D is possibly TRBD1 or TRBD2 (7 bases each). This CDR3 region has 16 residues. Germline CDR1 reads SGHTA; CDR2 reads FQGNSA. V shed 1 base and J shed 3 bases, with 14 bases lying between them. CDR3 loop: CASSLDRGGTTDTQYF. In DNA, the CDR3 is TGTGCCAGCAGCTTAGACAGGGGAGGGACGACAGATACGCAGTATTTT.

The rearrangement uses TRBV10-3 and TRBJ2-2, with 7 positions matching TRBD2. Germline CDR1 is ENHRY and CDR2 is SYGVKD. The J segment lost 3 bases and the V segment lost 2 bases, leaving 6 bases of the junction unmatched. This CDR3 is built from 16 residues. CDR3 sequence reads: CAISERRGGDTGELFF. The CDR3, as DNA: TGTGCCATCAGTGAGAGGAGGGGAGGGGACACCGGGGAGCTGTTTTTT.

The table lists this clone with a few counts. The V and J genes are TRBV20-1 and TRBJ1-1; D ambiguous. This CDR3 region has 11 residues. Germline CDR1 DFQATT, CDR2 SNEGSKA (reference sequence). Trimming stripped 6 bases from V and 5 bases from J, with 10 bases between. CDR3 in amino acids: CSAPLATEAFF. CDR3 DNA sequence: TGCAGTGCGCCCCTAGCTACTGAAGCTTTCTTT.

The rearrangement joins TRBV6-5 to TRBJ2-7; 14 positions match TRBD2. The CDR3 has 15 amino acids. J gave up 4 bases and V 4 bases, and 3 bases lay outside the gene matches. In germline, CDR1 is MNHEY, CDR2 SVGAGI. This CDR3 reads CASSSGTSGGYEQYF. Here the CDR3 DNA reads TGTGCCAGCAGTTCCGGGACTAGCGGGGGTTACGAGCAGTACTTC.

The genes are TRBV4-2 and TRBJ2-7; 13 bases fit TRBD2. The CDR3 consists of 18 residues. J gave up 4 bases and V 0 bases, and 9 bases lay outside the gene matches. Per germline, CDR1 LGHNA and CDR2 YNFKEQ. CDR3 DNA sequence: TGTGCCAGCAGCCAAGAAGTCACTAGCGGGGGGGCTCCGTACGAGCAGTACTTC. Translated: CASSQEVTSGGAPYEQYF.

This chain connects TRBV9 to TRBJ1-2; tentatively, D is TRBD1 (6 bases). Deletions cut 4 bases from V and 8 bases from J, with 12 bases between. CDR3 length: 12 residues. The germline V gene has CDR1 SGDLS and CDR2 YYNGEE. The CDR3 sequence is CASSFHRDGYTF. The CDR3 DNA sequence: TGTGCCAGCAGCTTCCACAGGGACGGCTACACCTTC.

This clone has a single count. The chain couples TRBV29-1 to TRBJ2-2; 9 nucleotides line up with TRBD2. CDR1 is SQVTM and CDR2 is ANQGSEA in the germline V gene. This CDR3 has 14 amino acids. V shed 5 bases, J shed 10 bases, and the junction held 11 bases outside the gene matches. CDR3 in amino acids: CSVRWASGAAELFF. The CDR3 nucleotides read TGCAGCGTTCGTTGGGCTAGCGGGGCAGCGGAGCTGTTTTTT.

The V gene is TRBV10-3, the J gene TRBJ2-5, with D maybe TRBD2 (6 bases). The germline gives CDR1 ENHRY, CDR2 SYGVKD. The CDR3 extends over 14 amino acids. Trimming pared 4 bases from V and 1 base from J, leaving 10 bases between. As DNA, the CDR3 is TGTGCCATCAGTGGGAGGGGAGCCCAAGAGACCCAGTACTTC. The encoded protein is CAISGRGAQETQYF.

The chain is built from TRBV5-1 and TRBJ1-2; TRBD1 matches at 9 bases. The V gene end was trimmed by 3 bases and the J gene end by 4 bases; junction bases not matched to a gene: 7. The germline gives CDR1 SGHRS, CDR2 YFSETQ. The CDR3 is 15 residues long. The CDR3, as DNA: TGCGCCAGCAGCTCTACCGGGACAGGGATCTATGGCTACACCTTC. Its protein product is CASSSTGTGIYGYTF.

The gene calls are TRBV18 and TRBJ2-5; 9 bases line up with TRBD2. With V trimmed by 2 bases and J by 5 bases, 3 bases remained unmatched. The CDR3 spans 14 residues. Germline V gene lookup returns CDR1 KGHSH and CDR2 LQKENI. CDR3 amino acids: CASSPSSGGETQYF. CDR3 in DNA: TGTGCCAGCTCACCAAGCAGCGGGGGGGAGACCCAGTACTTC.

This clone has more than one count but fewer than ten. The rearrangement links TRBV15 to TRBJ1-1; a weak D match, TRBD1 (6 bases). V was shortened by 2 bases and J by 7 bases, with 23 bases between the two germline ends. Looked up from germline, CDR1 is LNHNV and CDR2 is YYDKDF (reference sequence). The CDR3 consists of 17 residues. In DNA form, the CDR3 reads TGTGCCACCAGCAGATCTAAAGCCCAGGGGCCCCTTGGTGAAGCTTTCTTT. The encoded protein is CATSRSKAQGPLGEAFF.

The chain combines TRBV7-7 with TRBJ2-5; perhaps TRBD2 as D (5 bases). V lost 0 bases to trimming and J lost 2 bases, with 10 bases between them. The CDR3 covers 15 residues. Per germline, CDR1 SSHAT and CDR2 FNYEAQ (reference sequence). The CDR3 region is CASSLAYGLQETQYF. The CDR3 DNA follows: TGTGCCAGCAGCTTAGCGTACGGACTTCAAGAGACCCAGTACTTC.

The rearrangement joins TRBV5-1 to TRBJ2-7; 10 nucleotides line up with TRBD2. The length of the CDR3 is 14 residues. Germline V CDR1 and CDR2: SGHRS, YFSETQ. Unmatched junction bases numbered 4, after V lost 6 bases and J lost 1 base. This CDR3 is CASTISGGSYEQYF. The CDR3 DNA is TGCGCCAGCACAATTAGCGGGGGGTCCTACGAGCAGTACTTC.

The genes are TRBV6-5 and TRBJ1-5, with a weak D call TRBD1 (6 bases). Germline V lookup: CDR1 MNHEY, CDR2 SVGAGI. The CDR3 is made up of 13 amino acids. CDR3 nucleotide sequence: TGTGCGACGGGACTCGGGGGCAGACAGCCCCAGCATTTT. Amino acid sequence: CATGLGGRQPQHF.

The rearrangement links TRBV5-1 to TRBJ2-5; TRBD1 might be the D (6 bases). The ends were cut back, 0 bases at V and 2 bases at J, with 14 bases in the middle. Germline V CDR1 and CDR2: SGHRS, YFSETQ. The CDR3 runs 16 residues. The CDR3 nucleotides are TGCGCCAGCAGCTTGGCCGGGACACTCAAACAAGAGACCCAGTACTTC. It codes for CASSLAGTLKQETQYF.

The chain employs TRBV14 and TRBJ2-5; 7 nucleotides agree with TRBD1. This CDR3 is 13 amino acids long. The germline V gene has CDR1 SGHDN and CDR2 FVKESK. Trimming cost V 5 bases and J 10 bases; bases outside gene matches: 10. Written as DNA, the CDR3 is TGTGCCAGCAGCATCCAGAGACAGGGAAGCCAGTACTTC. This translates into CASSIQRQGSQYF.

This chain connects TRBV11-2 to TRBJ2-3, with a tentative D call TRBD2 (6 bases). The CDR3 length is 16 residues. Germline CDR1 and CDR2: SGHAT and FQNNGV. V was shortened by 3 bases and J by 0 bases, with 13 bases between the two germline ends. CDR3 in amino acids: CASSLGRLRSTDTQYF. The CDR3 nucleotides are TGTGCCAGCAGCTTGGGGAGGCTAAGAAGCACAGATACGCAGTATTTT. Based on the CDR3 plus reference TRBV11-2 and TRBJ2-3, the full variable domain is EAGVAQSPRYKIIEKRQSVAFWCNPISGHATLYWYQQILGQGPKLLIQFQNNGVVDDSQLPKDRFSAERLKGVDSTLKIQPAKLEDSAVYLCASSLGRLRSTDTQYFGPGTRLTVL.

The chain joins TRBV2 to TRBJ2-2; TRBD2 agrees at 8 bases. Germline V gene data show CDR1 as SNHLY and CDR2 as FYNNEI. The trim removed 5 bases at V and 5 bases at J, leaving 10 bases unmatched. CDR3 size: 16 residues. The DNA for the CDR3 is TGTGCCAGCAGTCCACAAACGGGAGGGGGAACCGGGGAGCTGTTTTTT. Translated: CASSPQTGGGTGELFF.

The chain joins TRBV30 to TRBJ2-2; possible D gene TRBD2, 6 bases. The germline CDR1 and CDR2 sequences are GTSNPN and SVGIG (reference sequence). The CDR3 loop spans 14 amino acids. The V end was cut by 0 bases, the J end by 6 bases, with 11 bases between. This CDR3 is CAWSVWRGAGELFF. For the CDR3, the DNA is TGTGCCTGGAGTGTATGGCGGGGAGCCGGGGAGCTGTTTTTT.

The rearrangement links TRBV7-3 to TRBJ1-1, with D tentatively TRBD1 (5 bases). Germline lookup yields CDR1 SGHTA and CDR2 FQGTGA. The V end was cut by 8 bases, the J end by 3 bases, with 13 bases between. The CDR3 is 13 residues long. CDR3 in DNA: TGTGCCAGCCAGGACACAGAGCACACTGAAGCTTTCTTT. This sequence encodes CASQDTEHTEAFF.

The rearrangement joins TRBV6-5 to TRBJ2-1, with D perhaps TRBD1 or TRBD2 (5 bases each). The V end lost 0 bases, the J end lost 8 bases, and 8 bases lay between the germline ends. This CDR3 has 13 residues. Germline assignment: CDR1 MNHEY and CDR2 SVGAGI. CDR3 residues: CASSYSRGHEQFF. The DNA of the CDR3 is TGTGCCAGCAGTTACTCGAGGGGCCATGAGCAGTTCTTC.

The DNA for the CDR3 is TGTGCCAGTAGTACGGGTAATGAGCAGTTCTTC. Translation: CASSTGNEQFF. The chain is built from TRBV19 and TRBJ2-1; D is unresolved. V lost 4 bases and J 7 bases, leaving 5 bases between the germline ends. The CDR3 length is 11 residues. The germline V gene has CDR1 LNHDA and CDR2 SQIVND (reference sequence).

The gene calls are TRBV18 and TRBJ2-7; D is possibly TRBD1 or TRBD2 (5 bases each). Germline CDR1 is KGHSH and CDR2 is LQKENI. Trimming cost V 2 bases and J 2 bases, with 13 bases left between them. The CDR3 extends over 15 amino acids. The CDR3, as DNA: TGTGCCAGCTCACCAAGGGGACCGGCTGCCTACGAGCAGTACTTC. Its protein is CASSPRGPAAYEQYF.

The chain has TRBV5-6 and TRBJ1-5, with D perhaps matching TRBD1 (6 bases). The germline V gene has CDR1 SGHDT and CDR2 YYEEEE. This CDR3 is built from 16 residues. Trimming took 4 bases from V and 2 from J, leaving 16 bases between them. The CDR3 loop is CASSLTTGYGNQPQHF. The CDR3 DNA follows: TGTGCCAGCAGCCTAACAACAGGGTACGGCAATCAGCCCCAGCATTTT.

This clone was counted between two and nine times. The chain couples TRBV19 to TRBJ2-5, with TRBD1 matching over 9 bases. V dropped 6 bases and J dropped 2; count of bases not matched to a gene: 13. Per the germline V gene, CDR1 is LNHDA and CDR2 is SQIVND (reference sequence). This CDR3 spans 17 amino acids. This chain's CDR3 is CASRRFPGQGPQETQYF. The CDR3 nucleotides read TGTGCCAGTAGACGCTTTCCGGGACAGGGACCACAAGAGACCCAGTACTTC.

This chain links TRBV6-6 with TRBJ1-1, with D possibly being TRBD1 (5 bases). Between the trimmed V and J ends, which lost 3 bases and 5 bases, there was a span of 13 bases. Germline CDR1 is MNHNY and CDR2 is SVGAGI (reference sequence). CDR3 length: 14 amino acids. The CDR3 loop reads CASSYYRYGTEAFF. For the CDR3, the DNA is TGTGCCAGCAGTTATTACAGGTATGGGACTGAAGCTTTCTTT.

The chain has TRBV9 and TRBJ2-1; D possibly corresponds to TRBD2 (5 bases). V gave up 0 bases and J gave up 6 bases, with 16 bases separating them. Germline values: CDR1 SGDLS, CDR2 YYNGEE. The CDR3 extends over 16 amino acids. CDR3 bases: TGTGCCAGCAGCGTAGGGTCTAGCTATACAATCAATGAGCAGTTCTTC. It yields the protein CASSVGSSYTINEQFF.

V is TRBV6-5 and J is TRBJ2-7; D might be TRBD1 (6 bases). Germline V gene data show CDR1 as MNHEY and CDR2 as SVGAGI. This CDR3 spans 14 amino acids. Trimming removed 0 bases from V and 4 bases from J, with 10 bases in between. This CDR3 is CASSYSKGEYEQYF. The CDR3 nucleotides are TGTGCCAGCAGTTACTCGAAGGGGGAGTACGAGCAGTACTTC.

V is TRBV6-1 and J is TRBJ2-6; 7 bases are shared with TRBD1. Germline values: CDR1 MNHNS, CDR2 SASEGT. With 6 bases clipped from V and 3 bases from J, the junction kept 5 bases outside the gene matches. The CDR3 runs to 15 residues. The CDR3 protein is CASRTGRIGANVLTF. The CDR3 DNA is TGTGCCAGCAGGACAGGGCGCATTGGGGCCAACGTCCTGACTTTC.

The CDR3 loop reads CASSIDPGWTEAFF. The CDR3 DNA follows: TGTGCCAGTAGTATAGATCCAGGATGGACTGAAGCTTTCTTT. V usage is TRBV19 and J usage is TRBJ1-1; D gene ambiguous. CDR1 and CDR2 from the germline V gene are LNHDA and SQIVND (reference sequence). With 0 bases removed from V and 5 bases from J, the gap between germline ends came to 10 bases. This CDR3 comprises 14 residues.

The CDR3 nucleotides are TGTGCCAGCAGTTCCCCGCAGGGTGGTTACAATGAGCAGTTCTTC. Protein product: CASSSPQGGYNEQFF. The gene calls are TRBV28 and TRBJ2-1; possible D gene TRBD1, 5 bases. Germline-derived CDR1 and CDR2 are MDHEN and SYDVKM. The CDR3 length is 15 residues. V was clipped by 4 bases and J by 4 bases, with 14 bases between them.

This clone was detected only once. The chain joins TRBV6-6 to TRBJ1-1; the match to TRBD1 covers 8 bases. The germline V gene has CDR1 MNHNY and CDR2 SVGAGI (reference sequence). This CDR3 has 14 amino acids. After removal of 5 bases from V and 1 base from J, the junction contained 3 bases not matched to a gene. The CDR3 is CASSRTGKNTEAFF. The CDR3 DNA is TGTGCCAGCAGTAGGACAGGGAAGAACACTGAAGCTTTCTTT.